The 31 T cell receptor beta chains presented below share a single source sample, sequenced in a study of cytomegalovirus exposure and HLA in healthy donors (dated by TCRdb to the late 2010s). The receptor library was made with the immunoSEQ multiplex PCR assay. Sourced from immuneACCESS, this table was stored by TCRdb with only in-frame sequences that have V and J called. A share of the clones is absent; for the studies checked, an unresolved V gene accounts for under half, and the remainder has no known explanation. The sample table shows fewer than 65,000 clones, and 85% to 90% are seen once. Of the sample, around 16% is held by the ten largest clones. Sequenced sample: PBMCs. The receptor set was obtained from a woman younger than 35 in good health and CMV-seronegative.

The rearrangement uses TRBV19 and TRBJ1-1; D gene ambiguous. Trimming cost V 5 bases and J 1 base, with 11 bases left between them. CDR1 and CDR2 (germline): LNHDA, SQIVND (reference sequence). This CDR3 spans 14 amino acids. Here the CDR3 reads CASSRISGNTEAFF. The DNA of the CDR3 is TGTGCCAGTAGTCGAATCTCAGGGAACACTGAAGCTTTCTTT. Using reference TRBV19 and TRBJ1-1 for the parts outside the CDR3, the full variable domain is DGGITQSPKYLFRKEGQNVTLSCEQNLNHDAMYWYRQDPGQGLRLIYYSQIVNDFQKGDIAEGYSVSREKKESFPLTVTSAQKNPTAFYLCASSRISGNTEAFFGQGTRLTVV.

The chain uses TRBV20-1 and TRBJ2-3; D unclear. V was shortened by 3 bases and J by 8 bases, with 6 bases between the two germline ends. This CDR3 has 10 amino acids. CDR1 DFQATT and CDR2 SNEGSKA come from the germline V gene (reference sequence). The CDR3 is CSASDFTQYF. CDR3 nucleotide sequence: TGCAGTGCTAGTGACTTTACGCAGTATTTT.

This sequence joins TRBV7-2 and TRBJ2-1; D may be TRBD2 (5 bases). There are 14 residues in the CDR3. Per germline, CDR1 SGHTA and CDR2 FQGNSA. V lost 5 bases and J 4 bases, leaving 12 bases between the germline ends. CDR3 sequence (DNA): TGTGCCAGCAGCCCCCCGGGAACTTACAATGAGCAGTTCTTC. This encodes CASSPPGTYNEQFF.

J is TRBJ2-7 and V is TRBV5-5; TRBD1 matches at 8 bases. In germline, CDR1 is SGHKS, CDR2 YYEKEE (reference sequence). This CDR3 has 14 residues. V shed 4 bases, J shed 5 bases, and the junction held 8 bases outside the gene matches. The CDR3 sequence is CASSLRDRTDEQYF. The CDR3 nucleotides read TGTGCCAGCAGCCTCCGGGACAGGACCGACGAGCAGTACTTC.

The gene calls are TRBV4-3 and TRBJ2-1; the match to TRBD2 covers 8 bases. V was pared by 2 bases and J by 6 bases, with 6 bases of the junction left unmatched. CDR1 is LGHNA and CDR2 is YSLEER in the germline V gene. The CDR3 has 15 residues. The CDR3 DNA reads TGCGCCAGCAGCCAATGGCTAGCGGGCGGCAATGAGCAGTTCTTC. This translates into CASSQWLAGGNEQFF.

The V and J genes are TRBV7-3 and TRBJ2-1; D is possibly TRBD2 (5 bases). The germline CDR1 and CDR2 sequences are SGHTA and FQGTGA. Trimming took off 5 bases at V and 8 bases at J, with 10 bases between the two ends. The CDR3 is 12 residues long. The CDR3 sequence: CASSTEGYEQFF. The DNA of the CDR3 is TGTGCCAGCAGCACAGAGGGATATGAGCAGTTCTTC.

The rearrangement uses TRBV19 and TRBJ1-1; TRBD1 is a possible D gene (5 bases). Germline CDR1 LNHDA, CDR2 SQIVND (reference sequence). This CDR3 is built from 14 residues. V dropped 2 bases and J dropped 4 bases, with 11 bases sitting between them. This chain's CDR3 is CASSISGTGTEAFF. DNA of the CDR3: TGTGCCAGTAGTATATCTGGGACTGGCACTGAAGCTTTCTTT.

The chain is built from TRBV5-1 and TRBJ2-3; TRBD2 matches at 7 bases. From germline, CDR1 is SGHRS and CDR2 YFSETQ. J lost 2 bases, V lost 4 bases, and 13 bases had no gene match. The CDR3 length is 17 residues. The CDR3 reads CASSPGVGLIFTDTQYF. CDR3 bases: TGCGCCAGCAGCCCCGGAGTGGGACTAATTTTCACAGATACGCAGTATTTT.

This chain uses TRBV10-3 with TRBJ2-7; D unclear. This CDR3 has 15 residues. The V gene lost 2 bases and the J gene lost 5 bases, with 16 bases spanning the gap. Germline CDR1 ENHRY, CDR2 SYGVKD. The CDR3, as DNA: TGTGCCATCAGTGAGGGCCGGGTTTGGATCCACGAGCAGTACTTC. Translating it yields CAISEGRVWIHEQYF.

The CDR3 DNA reads as TGCGCCAGCAGCCAAGAGTACGGGACAGGGTTCGGAAACACCATATATTTT. Translated: CASSQEYGTGFGNTIYF. The gene calls are TRBV4-1 and TRBJ1-3; 9 bases match TRBD1. Germline values: CDR1 MGHRA, CDR2 YSYEKL. The V gene end was trimmed by 0 bases and the J gene end by 4 bases; junction bases not matched to a gene: 7. The CDR3 is 17 residues long.

J is TRBJ2-2 and V is TRBV5-1, with D possibly TRBD2 on 5 matching bases. The V and J ends lost 2 bases and 7 bases respectively, with 12 bases between them. CDR3 length: 14 amino acids. Germline V gene data show CDR1 as SGHRS and CDR2 as YFSETQ. CDR3 DNA sequence: TGCGCCAGCAGCTTCCCCGGGGTCGGCGGGGAGCTGTTTTTT. It is translated as CASSFPGVGGELFF.

This rearrangement joins TRBV29-1 to TRBJ2-7; 8 bases fit TRBD1. The CDR3 totals 13 residues. Losses at the gene ends were 6 bases for V and 0 bases for J; bases not matched to a gene: 4. Germline CDR1 is SQVTM and CDR2 is ANQGSEA. CDR3 sequence (DNA): TGCAGCGTGGGACAGGATCTCTCCTACGAGCAGTACTTC. This sequence encodes CSVGQDLSYEQYF.

The chain recombines TRBV18 with TRBJ2-1; D may be TRBD2 (5 bases). CDR3 length: 15 residues. Trimming removed 4 bases from V and 12 bases from J, with 22 bases in between. CDR1 is KGHSH, CDR2 LQKENI, per germline. CDR3: CASSRRGSFTSGQFF. CDR3 coding DNA: TGTGCCAGCTCACGACGTGGGAGCTTCACAAGCGGGCAGTTCTTC.

The J gene is TRBJ2-5, the V gene TRBV28; perhaps TRBD2 as D (5 bases). CDR1 and CDR2 from the germline V gene are MDHEN and SYDVKM. Trimming removed 2 bases from V and 5 bases from J, with 6 bases in between. CDR3 length: 12 residues. The CDR3 sequence: CASSLVAETQYF. As DNA, the CDR3 is TGTGCCAGCAGTTTAGTAGCGGAGACCCAGTACTTC.

The chain links TRBV5-1 to TRBJ1-1; weak D call: TRBD1 (6 bases). The CDR3 extends over 15 amino acids. Trimming took 1 base from V and 1 from J, leaving 11 bases between them. The germline CDR1 and CDR2 sequences are SGHRS and YFSETQ. The CDR3 DNA reads TGCGCCAGCAGCTTGTCCCCGACAGGGAACACTGAAGCTTTCTTT. Translation: CASSLSPTGNTEAFF.

This clone has just one count. This chain connects TRBV28 to TRBJ2-1, with D perhaps TRBD1 (6 bases). CDR1 MDHEN and CDR2 SYDVKM come from the germline V gene. The CDR3 covers 16 residues. Trimming left V 4 bases short and J 7 bases short, with 20 bases between. CDR3 nucleotides: TGTGCCAGCAGTTCACCGGGACAATCCTTGCGTAATGAGCAGTTCTTC. This codes for CASSSPGQSLRNEQFF.

The rearrangement links TRBV11-2 to TRBJ2-3, with a tentative D call TRBD1 (6 bases). The CDR3 is made up of 14 amino acids. Germline V CDR1 and CDR2: SGHAT, FQNNGV. Trimming pared 3 bases from V and 7 bases from J, leaving 14 bases between. CDR3 coding DNA: TGTGCCAGCAGCTTTAGCCAACAGGGATATACGCAGTATTTT. Protein sequence: CASSFSQQGYTQYF.

The V and J genes are TRBV29-1 and TRBJ1-1; D may be TRBD1 (5 bases). This CDR3 is 13 amino acids long. V was cut by 6 bases and J by 1 base, with 12 bases left in between. CDR1 is SQVTM and CDR2 is ANQGSEA in the germline V gene. In DNA form, the CDR3 reads TGCAGCGTGGGGGGACTTAGGAACACTGAAGCTTTCTTT. This translates into CSVGGLRNTEAFF.

J is TRBJ2-5 and V is TRBV11-1; TRBD2 is a possible D gene (6 bases). The CDR3 covers 13 residues. Per the germline V gene, CDR1 is SGHAT and CDR2 is FQDESV (reference sequence). V lost 3 bases and J lost 5, with 10 bases in between. CDR3 sequence: CASSLRDLETQYF. The DNA for the CDR3 is TGTGCCAGCAGCTTGCGGGATTTGGAGACCCAGTACTTC.

The rearrangement links TRBV7-9 to TRBJ2-2; TRBD2 aligns across 7 bases. Germline V lookup: CDR1 SEHNR, CDR2 FQNEAQ (reference sequence). Trimming cost V 5 bases and J 0 bases; bases outside gene matches: 6. The CDR3 contains 16 residues. CDR3 sequence: CASSKGRVPNTGELFF. DNA of the CDR3: TGTGCCAGCAGCAAGGGGAGGGTCCCGAACACCGGGGAGCTGTTTTTT.

The chain carries TRBV2 and TRBJ2-1; 8 bases agree with TRBD1. The germline gives CDR1 SNHLY, CDR2 FYNNEI. CDR3 length: 13 residues. J was trimmed by 6 bases and V by 8 bases; bases with no gene match: 6. The CDR3 DNA sequence: TGTGCCAGCTATAACGACAGGGGCAATGAGCAGTTCTTC. This sequence encodes CASYNDRGNEQFF.

The rearrangement uses TRBV7-2 and TRBJ2-2; D perhaps matches TRBD1 (6 bases). V lost 5 bases to trimming and J lost 6 bases, with 13 bases between them. This CDR3 comprises 14 residues. Germline CDR1 SGHTA, CDR2 FQGNSA. Here the CDR3 DNA reads TGTGCCAGCAGCCCGGACAGCAGCGCCGGGGAGCTGTTTTTT. It is translated as CASSPDSSAGELFF.

J is TRBJ2-6 and V is TRBV5-1, with 11 bases aligning to TRBD1. The V segment lost 3 bases and the J segment 1 base; nucleotides outside the gene matches: 3. Germline V gene sequence: CDR1 SGHRS, CDR2 YFSETQ. This CDR3 has 17 residues. Here the CDR3 reads CASSSGQGASGANVLTF. The CDR3 nucleotides read TGCGCCAGCAGCTCAGGACAGGGGGCATCTGGGGCCAACGTCCTGACTTTC. The full variable domain, completed using reference TRBV5-1 and TRBJ2-6, is KAGVTQTPRYLIKTRGQQVTLSCSPISGHRSVSWYQQTPGQGLQFLFEYFSETQRNKGNFPGRFSGRQFSNSRSEMNVSTLELGDSALYLCASSSGQGASGANVLTFGAGSRLTVL.

The chain employs TRBV5-1 and TRBJ1-2; no definite D call. In germline, CDR1 is SGHRS, CDR2 YFSETQ. V was shortened by 2 bases and J by 0 bases, with 8 bases between the two germline ends. This CDR3 spans 14 amino acids. CDR3: CASSFTEANYGYTF. In DNA form, the CDR3 reads TGCGCCAGCAGCTTTACAGAAGCTAACTATGGCTACACCTTC.

J is TRBJ2-5 and V is TRBV7-8; a possible D gene is TRBD2 (5 bases). CDR1 and CDR2 from the germline V gene are SGHVS and FQNEAQ. Trimming took 5 bases from V and 7 from J, leaving 14 bases between them. The CDR3 totals 13 residues. CDR3 bases: TGTGCCAGCAGCCGGAGAGGGTTGGCGACCCAGTACTTC. Translated: CASSRRGLATQYF.

This clone was picked up one time. The chain has TRBV6-6 and TRBJ2-7; D is perhaps TRBD2 (6 bases). The CDR3 is 14 amino acids. Germline V gene data show CDR1 as MNHNY and CDR2 as SVGAGI (reference sequence). V dropped 6 bases and J dropped 1 base, with 13 bases sitting between them. DNA for the CDR3: TGTGCCAGCAGCCGAGGGCGGGAATCCTACGAGCAGTACTTC. This sequence encodes CASSRGRESYEQYF.

This chain connects TRBV28 to TRBJ2-3, with D perhaps TRBD2 (7 bases). In germline, CDR1 is MDHEN, CDR2 SYDVKM. Trimming pared 2 bases from V and 2 bases from J, leaving 8 bases between. This CDR3 comprises 14 residues. CDR3 coding DNA: TGTGCCAGCAGTTTAGGGGGGGCCACAGATACGCAGTATTTT. Translating gives CASSLGGATDTQYF.

The J gene is TRBJ2-1, the V gene TRBV4-1; no firm D call. The V and J ends lost 0 bases and 0 bases respectively, with 12 bases between them. CDR3 size: 17 residues. CDR1 MGHRA and CDR2 YSYEKL come from the germline V gene. CDR3 sequence (DNA): TGCGCCAGCAGCCAAGATCCGGTCGCTAGCTCCTACAATGAGCAGTTCTTC. Its protein product is CASSQDPVASSYNEQFF.

V gene TRBV27 combines with J gene TRBJ2-5, with 15 bases identical to TRBD2. The CDR3 length is 16 residues. Trimming cost V 3 bases and J 5 bases; bases outside gene matches: 4. Germline V gene lookup returns CDR1 MNHEY and CDR2 SMNVEV (reference sequence). Here the CDR3 reads CASSFGTSGGRETQYF. The DNA for the CDR3 is TGTGCCAGCAGTTTCGGGACTAGCGGGGGGAGGGAGACCCAGTACTTC.

This clone came up once. CDR3 coding DNA: TGTGCCAGCAGCTTATCATCTGGGGCCAACGTCCTGACTTTC. It translates to CASSLSSGANVLTF. This chain links TRBV7-9 with TRBJ2-6; no definite D call. CDR3 length: 14 amino acids. CDR1 is SEHNR, CDR2 FQNEAQ, per germline (reference sequence). Trimming removed 2 bases at V and 1 base at J, with 3 bases between.

The chain carries TRBV21-1 and TRBJ2-7; the table calls TRBD2, which could not be checked here. TRBV21-1 is shown as a pseudogene. The CDR3 length is 17 residues. The CDR3 loop is CASSPNSGGRESYEQYF. Written as DNA, the CDR3 is TGTGCCAGCAGCCCCAACTCGGGCGGGAGGGAATCCTACGAGCAGTACTTC.